Reported below is one T cell receptor beta chain. Its antigen target is currently unknown. Lacking the conserved final phenylalanine or tryptophan, this CDR3 likely reflects a read error. The CDR3 is made up of 15 amino acids, end residues included. Only the CDR3 DNA stays, 45 bases, in frame from base 1. After removal of 7 bases from V and 3 bases from J, the junction retains 9 bases not matched to a gene. The CDR1 and CDR2 encoded by the germline V gene (reference sequence) are LNHDA and SQIVND. The trial excluded patients who had a history of autoimmune disease or who were on systemic immunosuppression. Peripheral blood for TCR sequencing was drawn from every dose cohort at baseline, at cycle 4 day 1 and at cycle 7 day 1. Samples were obtained from an open-label, multicenter, first-in-human phase I dose-escalation trial of ivuxolimab. Adults with locally advanced or metastatic head and neck squamous cell, hepatocellular, melanoma or renal cell carcinoma were enrolled in the trial. CD4+ and CD8+ T cells were sorted separately from peripheral blood before TCR sequencing.

To sequence the TCRbeta CDR3 region, genomic DNA was isolated from the sorted cells. TCRbeta CDR3 regions were sequenced using the immunoSEQ Assay. This is the immuneACCESS table as TCRdb keeps it, with only in-frame sequences that have V and J called. A part of the clones is gone; compared with another copy, unresolved V genes explain less than half, and the rest is unexplained. In this sample the table shows about 35,000 clones, 65% to 75% of which occur a single time. The ten biggest clones cover about a fifth of the sample. The record originates from a study of OX40 agonist ivuxolimab in advanced cancers. Regarding the study in general: Ivuxolimab was a fully human IgG2 agonistic monoclonal antibody targeting the costimulatory receptor OX40 (CD134). Intravenous ivuxolimab was administered to patients every 2 weeks at six dose levels: 0.01, 0.1, 0.3, 1.5, 3 and 10 mg/kg. Of the approximately 54 patients in dose escalation, 19 had hepatocellular carcinoma, approximately 15 had melanoma, 9 had renal cell carcinoma and 9 had head and neck cancer. In the dose-escalation cohort, more than 80% of patients were male, and the mean age was around 65 years with a range of roughly 23 to 79. Prior anti-PD-1, anti-PD-L1 or anti-CTLA-4 therapy was permitted, and checkpoint inhibitors had been received by roughly 40% of dose-escalation patients. Partial responses occurred in three dose-escalation patients: two with cutaneous melanoma and one with hepatocellular carcinoma. Peripheral TCRbeta sequencing aimed to test whether ivuxolimab altered TCR sequence diversity and caused clonal T-cell expansion. The paper reports the monotherapy dose-escalation portion (N = 52 patients) of the phase I ivuxolimab trial.

Paper-wide results and their limitations: In the 0.1-3.0 mg/kg groups, partial responders had among the lowest normalized peripheral clonal expansion, particularly in CD8+ T cells. At doses of 0.1 to 3.0 mg/kg, clonal expansion of both CD4+ and CD8+ blood T cells was observed from baseline to week 6. The antigen specificity of the peripheral T cells that underwent clonal expansion was not determined. After ivuxolimab, more expanded clones were found on average in CD8+ T cells than in CD4+ T cells. Low levels of normalized T-cell clonal expansion were also seen in some patients who did not respond.

The receptor was derived from an adult with an advanced solid tumor such as melanoma, head and neck, liver or kidney cancer. The sequence is built from TRBV19 and TRBJ1-5; TRBD1 agrees with 7 junctional bases. Material: CD4+ or CD8+ T cells sorted from blood, obtained in a trial of the OX40 agonist ivuxolimab. This receptor carries the CDR3 CASIETGFNNQPQHL. The sequenced DNA: TGTGCCAGTATCGAGACAGGGTTCAACAATCAGCCCCAGCATCTT.